These 30 T cell receptor beta chains were all obtained from the same sample, sequenced in a study of OX40 agonist ivuxolimab in advanced cancers. TCRdb keeps only in-frame clones here, not all; method: immunoSEQ multiplex PCR. The table lists tens of thousands of clones, around 84% of them singletons, with approximately 1.2% in the top ten. This material consisted of CD4+ or CD8+ T cells sorted from blood, taken in a trial of the OX40 agonist ivuxolimab. These TCRs come from an adult with an advanced solid tumor such as melanoma, head and neck, liver or kidney cancer.

Written as DNA, the CDR3 is TGTGCCAGTAGCTTAACGGACTACGAGCAGTACTTC. Translated: CASSLTDYEQYF. The V call is TRBV19, the J call TRBJ2-7; D remains ambiguous. Germline V lookup: CDR1 LNHDA, CDR2 SQIVND (reference sequence). With 6 bases removed from V and 3 bases from J, the gap between germline ends came to 9 bases. The CDR3 is made up of 12 amino acids.

The gene calls are TRBV5-1 and TRBJ2-2, with TRBD2 matching 10 bases. This CDR3 region has 15 residues. The germline V gene encodes CDR1 SGHRS and CDR2 YFSETQ. The junction had 5 bases not matched to a gene; V was cut back by 5 bases and J by 4 bases. CDR3 nucleotide sequence: TGCGCCAGCAGAGCGGGGGGGCCTAGCACCGGGGAGCTGTTTTTT. Translation gives CASRAGGPSTGELFF.

V and J are TRBV19 and TRBJ2-7; D possibly uses TRBD1 or TRBD2 (5 bases each). This CDR3 region has 14 residues. Trimming took off 2 bases at V and 3 bases at J, with 11 bases between the two ends. Germline assignment: CDR1 LNHDA and CDR2 SQIVND (reference sequence). The CDR3 coding sequence is TGTGCCAGTAGTATATGGGGCCGGGGCTACGAGCAGTACTTC. Encoded protein: CASSIWGRGYEQYF.

The rearrangement uses TRBV7-3 and TRBJ2-3; D is perhaps TRBD1 (6 bases). Germline V gene lookup returns CDR1 SGHTA and CDR2 FQGTGA. The CDR3 totals 14 residues. V dropped 5 bases and J dropped 4 bases, with 13 bases sitting between them. The CDR3 here is CASSRTVVADTQYF. CDR3 coding DNA: TGTGCCAGCAGCCGGACAGTCGTCGCAGATACGCAGTATTTT.

This chain links TRBV4-3 with TRBJ1-5; D call uncertain. Trimming removed 4 bases at V and 6 bases at J, with 13 bases between. Germline V CDR1 and CDR2: LGHNA, YSLEER. There are 14 residues in the CDR3. For the CDR3, the DNA is TGCGCCAGCAGCCTCGGGTTAGTCGGTCAGCCCCAGCATTTT. Translation gives CASSLGLVGQPQHF.

This chain links TRBV7-9 with TRBJ2-7; no clear D. Per the germline V gene, CDR1 is SEHNR and CDR2 is FQNEAQ (reference sequence). The CDR3 sequence is 12 residues long. With 1 base removed from V and 4 bases from J, the gap between germline ends came to 5 bases. CDR3 nucleotide sequence: TGTGCCAGCAGCTTAGTGGGTTACGAGCAGTACTTC. Its protein product is CASSLVGYEQYF.

The gene calls are TRBV28 and TRBJ1-4; D is uncertain. The CDR3 runs to 11 residues. From germline, CDR1 is MDHEN and CDR2 SYDVKM. V lost 7 bases to trimming and J lost 5 bases, with 5 bases between them. The CDR3 loop is CASKRNEKLFF. DNA of the CDR3: TGTGCCAGCAAGAGAAATGAAAAACTGTTTTTT.

The rearrangement uses TRBV15 and TRBJ2-4; the D gene is possibly TRBD1 (6 bases). Trimming took off 2 bases at V and 1 base at J, with 18 bases between the two ends. CDR1 is LNHNV and CDR2 is YYDKDF in the germline V gene (reference sequence). This CDR3 is 18 amino acids long. The CDR3 sequence is CATSRPLEGVEAKNIQYF. The CDR3 DNA reads TGTGCCACCAGCAGACCGTTAGAGGGGGTCGAGGCCAAAAACATTCAGTACTTC.

In the case of this clone: Other DNA sequences in the sample encode the same CDR3. The rearrangement joins TRBV7-2 to TRBJ1-6, with a weak D call TRBD1 (5 bases). Germline V gene sequence: CDR1 SGHTA, CDR2 FQGNSA. The CDR3 sequence is 16 residues long. V dropped 2 bases and J dropped 6 bases, with 14 bases sitting between them. The CDR3 is CASSLKGRQLNSPLHF. The CDR3, as DNA: TGTGCCAGCAGCTTAAAGGGCCGACAGCTTAATTCACCCCTCCACTTT.

The chain recombines TRBV19 with TRBJ2-2, with TRBD2 as a possible D gene (6 bases). CDR3 size: 18 residues. Trimming left V 0 bases short and J 0 bases short, with 14 bases between. The germline CDR1 and CDR2 sequences are LNHDA and SQIVND (reference sequence). In DNA form, the CDR3 reads TGTGCCAGTAGTATAGATGGTCGGGGACTTGCGAACACCGGGGAGCTGTTTTTT. The encoded protein is CASSIDGRGLANTGELFF. Using reference TRBV19 and TRBJ2-2 for the parts outside the CDR3, the full variable domain is DGGITQSPKYLFRKEGQNVTLSCEQNLNHDAMYWYRQDPGQGLRLIYYSQIVNDFQKGDIAEGYSVSREKKESFPLTVTSAQKNPTAFYLCASSIDGRGLANTGELFFGEGSRLTVL.

V and J are TRBV11-2 and TRBJ1-1, with D hard to call. The germline CDR1 and CDR2 sequences are SGHAT and FQNNGV. Trimming took off 5 bases at V and 3 bases at J, with 10 bases between the two ends. The CDR3 runs 13 residues. CDR3 residues: CASSLRTYTEAFF. The CDR3, as DNA: TGTGCCAGCAGCCTCAGGACCTACACTGAAGCTTTCTTT.

The rearrangement uses TRBV7-9 and TRBJ1-6; 7 nucleotides agree with TRBD1. V was clipped by 1 base and J by 5 bases; unmatched bases: 2. The germline gives CDR1 SEHNR, CDR2 FQNEAQ (reference sequence). This CDR3 has 15 residues. CDR3 region: CASSLGDRDNSPLHF. CDR3 bases: TGTGCCAGCAGCTTAGGGGACAGAGATAATTCACCCCTCCACTTT.

The chain is built from TRBV14 and TRBJ2-1, with D perhaps matching TRBD2 (5 bases). CDR1 and CDR2 from the germline V gene are SGHDN and FVKESK. This CDR3 contains 17 residues. V lost 4 bases and J 2 bases, leaving 18 bases between the germline ends. This CDR3 is CASSPQRTGQAYNEQFF. As DNA, the CDR3 is TGTGCCAGCAGCCCCCAGCGGACCGGGCAAGCCTACAATGAGCAGTTCTTC.

The J gene is TRBJ1-1, the V gene TRBV28, with a weak D call TRBD1 (5 bases). V was pared by 8 bases and J by 10 bases, with 29 bases between. Germline V gives CDR1 MDHEN, CDR2 SYDVKM. The CDR3 is 16 amino acids. CDR3: CASPTHPTIDSLGAFF. In DNA, the CDR3 is TGTGCCAGCCCAACCCATCCGACAATCGACAGTCTTGGAGCTTTCTTT.

The V gene is TRBV4-1, the J gene TRBJ2-2; D not certain. Trimming removed 1 base at V and 7 bases at J, with 4 bases between. The germline V gene encodes CDR1 MGHRA and CDR2 YSYEKL. CDR3 length equals 12 residues. CDR3 in amino acids: CASSQGGGELFF. DNA of the CDR3: TGCGCCAGCAGCCAAGGAGGCGGGGAGCTGTTTTTT.

V usage is TRBV4-3 and J usage is TRBJ2-2; TRBD2 aligns across 13 bases. Germline V gene lookup returns CDR1 LGHNA and CDR2 YSLEER. V trimming: 4 bases; J trimming: 1 base; junction bases outside the gene matches: 6. The CDR3 sequence is 18 residues long. The CDR3 here is CASSRGTSGVMNTGELFF. The CDR3 nucleotides read TGCGCCAGCAGCCGCGGGACTAGCGGGGTGATGAACACCGGGGAGCTGTTTTTT.

The count of this clone is one. The chain is built from TRBV5-1 and TRBJ2-2, with 8 bases fitting TRBD2. V was pared by 2 bases and J by 3 bases, with 6 bases of the junction left unmatched. The germline V gene has CDR1 SGHRS and CDR2 YFSETQ. CDR3 length: 16 amino acids. The CDR3 loop is CASSFIRGGDTGELFF. The CDR3 DNA sequence: TGCGCCAGCAGCTTCATCCGGGGGGGCGACACCGGGGAGCTGTTTTTT.

The rearrangement links TRBV19 to TRBJ2-3, with D perhaps TRBD1 or TRBD2 (5 bases each). Germline CDR1 reads LNHDA; CDR2 reads SQIVND (reference sequence). This CDR3 has 12 amino acids. V lost 6 bases and J 2 bases, leaving 6 bases between the germline ends. CDR3 nucleotide sequence: TGTGCCAGTAGGGGGGACACAGATACGCAGTATTTT. Translation: CASRGDTDTQYF.

This clone appeared a few times. V and J are TRBV7-8 and TRBJ2-3; D uncertain. The CDR3 has 11 residues. CDR1 SGHVS and CDR2 FQNEAQ come from the germline V gene. Trimming shortened V by 4 bases and J by 6 bases, and 5 bases separated the two germline ends. CDR3 in DNA: TGTGCCAGCAGCTCGTGGGATACGCAGTATTTT. It codes for CASSSWDTQYF. The full variable domain, in which reference TRBV7-8 and TRBJ2-3 provide the parts outside the CDR3, is GAGVSQSPRYKVAKRGQDVALRCDPISGHVSLFWYQQALGQGPEFLTYFQNEAQLDKSGLPSDRFFAERPEGSVSTLKIQRTQQEDSAVYLCASSSWDTQYFGPGTRLTVL.

This clone was counted a few times. The chain uses TRBV18 and TRBJ2-7, with 7 nucleotides matching TRBD1. CDR1 and CDR2 (germline): KGHSH, LQKENI. This CDR3 is 15 amino acids long. Trimming took 4 bases from V and 2 from J; bases not matched to a gene: 8. CDR3 sequence: CASSLTTGPTYEQYV. The CDR3 nucleotides read TGTGCCAGCTCACTAACGACAGGGCCCACCTACGAGCAGTACGTC.

The gene calls are TRBV7-7 and TRBJ2-5, with a possible D match to TRBD2 (6 bases). Germline V gene lookup returns CDR1 SSHAT and CDR2 FNYEAQ (reference sequence). Trimming left V 1 base short and J 2 bases short, with 14 bases between. The CDR3 is made up of 16 amino acids. The DNA of the CDR3 is TGTGCCAGCAGCTTAGTTCCGGGACTGGGTCAAGAGACCCAGTACTTC. Translation gives CASSLVPGLGQETQYF.

The chain uses TRBV5-1 and TRBJ1-1; TRBD1 might be the D (5 bases). This CDR3 is built from 15 residues. The V end lost 4 bases, the J end lost 0 bases, and 13 bases lay between the germline ends. In germline, CDR1 is SGHRS, CDR2 YFSETQ. The CDR3 DNA is TGCGCCAGCAGCAGCGGGGGGAACATGAACACTGAAGCTTTCTTT. This sequence encodes CASSSGGNMNTEAFF.

The chain uses TRBV5-4 and TRBJ1-4, with TRBD1 matching over 7 bases. CDR1 and CDR2 from the germline V gene are SGHNT and YYREEE (reference sequence). V was clipped by 0 bases and J by 5 bases; unmatched bases: 1. This CDR3 has 14 amino acids. CDR3 DNA sequence: TGTGCCAGCAGCTTGGGAGGGGGCAATGAAAAACTGTTTTTT. It yields the protein CASSLGGGNEKLFF.

The J gene is TRBJ2-5, the V gene TRBV7-2; D uncertain. This CDR3 is 14 amino acids long. V was pared by 3 bases and J by 2 bases, with 10 bases between. The germline V gene encodes CDR1 SGHTA and CDR2 FQGNSA. The CDR3 DNA sequence: TGTGCCAGCAGCTTCACGTCGGCACAAGAGACCCAGTACTTC. Translation: CASSFTSAQETQYF.

This chain connects TRBV7-7 to TRBJ1-2; no firm D call. There are 14 residues in the CDR3. Trimming cost V 5 bases and J 6 bases, with 16 bases left between them. Per germline, CDR1 SSHAT and CDR2 FNYEAQ (reference sequence). The CDR3 loop reads CASSPTFDTNGYTF. CDR3 nucleotide sequence: TGTGCCAGCAGCCCGACTTTTGACACCAATGGCTACACCTTC.

V is TRBV6-1 and J is TRBJ2-7; possibly TRBD2 for D (6 bases). V lost 6 bases and J 3 bases, leaving 18 bases between the germline ends. The germline V gene encodes CDR1 MNHNS and CDR2 SASEGT. The CDR3 is made up of 15 amino acids. The CDR3 reads CASSEPGGPLYEQYV. CDR3 sequence (DNA): TGTGCCAGCAGCGAGCCCGGGGGTCCCCTCTACGAGCAGTACGTC.

This clone has just a few counts. The CDR3 loop reads CASSGDRVGTQYF. The DNA of the CDR3 is TGTGCCAGCAGCGGGGACAGGGTGGGGACCCAGTACTTC. The chain carries TRBV7-7 and TRBJ2-5; TRBD1 aligns across 9 bases. Germline V gene lookup returns CDR1 SSHAT and CDR2 FNYEAQ (reference sequence). The CDR3 length is 13 residues. V dropped 5 bases and J dropped 7; count of bases not matched to a gene: 5.

The rearrangement uses TRBV7-3 and TRBJ1-1; no definite D call. The CDR3 consists of 16 residues. V lost 0 bases and J lost 3, with 14 bases in between. Looked up from germline, CDR1 is SGHTA and CDR2 is FQGTGA. The CDR3 DNA is TGTGCCAGCAGCTTAACGATGGACCGGGTCGACACTGAAGCTTTCTTT. Translating it yields CASSLTMDRVDTEAFF.

The V and J genes are TRBV12-2 and TRBJ1-5; TRBD1, the table's D call, was not compared with the DNA. TRBV12-2 is termed a pseudogene. The CDR3 sequence is 16 residues long. CDR3 loop: CASRSPRPSHRQPQHF. DNA for the CDR3: TGTGCAAGTCGCTCCCCACGCCCGTCCCACAGGCAGCCCCAGCATTTT.

V usage is TRBV6-5 and J usage is TRBJ2-2; D is perhaps TRBD1 or TRBD2 (6 bases each). V was cut by 9 bases and J by 7 bases, with 12 bases left in between. From germline, CDR1 is MNHEY and CDR2 SVGAGI. This CDR3 has 12 residues. CDR3 residues: CASRGPVGELFF. Written as DNA, the CDR3 is TGTGCCAGTCGGGGGCCGGTCGGGGAGCTGTTTTTT.